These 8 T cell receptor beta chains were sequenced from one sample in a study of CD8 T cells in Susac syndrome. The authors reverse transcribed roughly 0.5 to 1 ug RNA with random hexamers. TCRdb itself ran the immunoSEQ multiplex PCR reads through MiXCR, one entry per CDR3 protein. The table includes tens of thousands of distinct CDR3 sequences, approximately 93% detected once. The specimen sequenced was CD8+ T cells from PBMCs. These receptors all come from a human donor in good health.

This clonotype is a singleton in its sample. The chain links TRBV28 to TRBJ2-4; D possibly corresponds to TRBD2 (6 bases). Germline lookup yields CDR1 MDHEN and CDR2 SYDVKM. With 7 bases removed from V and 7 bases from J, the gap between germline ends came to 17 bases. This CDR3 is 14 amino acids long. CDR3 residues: CASTGVVEGNIQYF. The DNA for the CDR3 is TGTGCCAGCACGGGGGTGGTCGAGGGGAACATTCAGTACTTC. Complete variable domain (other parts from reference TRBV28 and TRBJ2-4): DVKVTQSSRYLVKRTGEKVFLECVQDMDHENMFWYRQDPGLGLRLIYFSYDVKMKEKGDIPEGYSVSREKKERFSLILESASTNQTSMYLCASTGVVEGNIQYFGAGTRLSVL.

CDR3 sequence reads: CASTPTGEGNQPQHF. As DNA, the CDR3 is TGTGCCAGCACCCCGACAGGGGAAGGCAATCAGCCCCAGCATTTT. V and J are TRBV28 and TRBJ1-5; 8 nucleotides align to TRBD1. This CDR3 contains 15 residues. CDR1 is MDHEN and CDR2 is SYDVKM in the germline V gene. Losses at the gene ends were 7 bases for V and 2 bases for J; bases not matched to a gene: 7.

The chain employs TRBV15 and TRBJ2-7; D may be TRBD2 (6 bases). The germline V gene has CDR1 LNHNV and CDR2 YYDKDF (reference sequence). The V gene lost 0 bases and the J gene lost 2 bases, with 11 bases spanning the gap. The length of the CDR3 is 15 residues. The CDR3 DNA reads TGTGCCACCAGCAGAGACGCGGGACGGACCTACGAGCAGTACTTC. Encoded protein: CATSRDAGRTYEQYF.

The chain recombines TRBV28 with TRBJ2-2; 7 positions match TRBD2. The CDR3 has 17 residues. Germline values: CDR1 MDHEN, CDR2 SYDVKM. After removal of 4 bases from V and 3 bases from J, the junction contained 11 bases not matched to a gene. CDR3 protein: CASSSLGLEGYTGELFF. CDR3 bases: TGTGCCAGCAGTTCATTAGGACTAGAAGGTTACACCGGGGAGCTGTTTTTT.

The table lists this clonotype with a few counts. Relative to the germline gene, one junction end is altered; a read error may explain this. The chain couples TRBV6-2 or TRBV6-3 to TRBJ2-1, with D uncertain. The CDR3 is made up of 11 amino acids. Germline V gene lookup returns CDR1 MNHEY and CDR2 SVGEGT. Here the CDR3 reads CASSSSNEQFF. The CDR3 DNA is TGTGCCAGCAGTTCCTCCAATGAGCAGTTCTTC.

CDR3 nucleotide sequence: TGCAGTGCTCCAACATCTAGCGGACTGACCTACGAGCAGTACTTC. Its translation: CSAPTSSGLTYEQYF. The chain has TRBV20-1 and TRBJ2-7; 7 bases match TRBD2. Germline loops: CDR1 DFQATT, CDR2 SNEGSKA (reference sequence). The CDR3 has 15 amino acids. V lost 5 bases and J lost 2; bases outside the gene matches: 12.

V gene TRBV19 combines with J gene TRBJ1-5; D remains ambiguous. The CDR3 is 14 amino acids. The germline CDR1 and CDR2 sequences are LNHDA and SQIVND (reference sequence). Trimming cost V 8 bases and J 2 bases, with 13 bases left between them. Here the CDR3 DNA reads TGTGCCAGTTCCGACCTACTAGGCAATCAGCCCCAGCATTTT. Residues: CASSDLLGNQPQHF.

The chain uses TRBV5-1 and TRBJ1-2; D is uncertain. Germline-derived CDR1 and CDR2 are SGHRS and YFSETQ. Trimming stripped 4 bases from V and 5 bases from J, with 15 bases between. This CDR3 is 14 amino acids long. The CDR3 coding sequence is TGCGCCAGCAGCCCCCCGGGAAATGGATATGGCTACACCTTC. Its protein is CASSPPGNGYGYTF.